This paragraph covers one T cell receptor (beta chain) sequence. The antigen is unknown. This entry belongs to a study of T-cell memory formation after mild COVID-19. Study findings and constraints: Researchers report contracting CD4+ clones mostly in CM and EM, with CD8+ clones in EMRA. Memory sampled before infection contained some responding clones, suggesting cross-reactive memory joined.

Losses at the gene ends were 3 bases for V and 8 bases for J; bases not matched to a gene: 7. The CDR3 runs to 14 residues. The V gene's germline CDR1 is SGHRS and CDR2 YFSETQ. The 5'RACE method, run with constant-segment primers, produced TCR alpha and TCR beta cDNA libraries (carrying sample barcodes and UMIs). In TCRdb, the 5' RACE reads were re-called with MiXCR into one record per CDR3 protein. Among hundreds of thousands of distinct CDR3 sequences listed, roughly an eighth were seen once. The J gene is TRBJ1-2, the V gene TRBV5-1, with 10 bases aligning to TRBD1. Sample: PBMCs or a T cell subset sorted from them (not recorded which). The TCR comes from a man between 18 and 29 years old who had mild COVID-19 (a few samples of this study predate the infection). Cell type and time point are not known. The CDR3 DNA is TGCGCCAGCAGCTCCGACAGGGGGCTTCGGGGCTACACCTTC. Translated, it gives CASSSDRGLRGYTF.